The 20 T cell receptor beta chains reported below all come from one sample, sequenced in a study of identical twins. Using its own MiXCR run on the 5' RACE reads, TCRdb lists one record per CDR3 protein. Of around 490,000 distinct CDR3 sequences listed, roughly 15% were seen once; the top ten hold 0.35% to 0.45%. The data also belong to a second study, concerning yellow fever vaccine responses in identical twins.

Material: CD4+ T cells sorted from blood. These receptors were taken from a woman aged 18-29 years in good health.

The rearrangement joins TRBV14 to TRBJ2-1; D uncertain. The CDR3 runs 14 residues. V was shortened by 0 bases and J by 6 bases, with 9 bases between the two germline ends. CDR1 and CDR2 from the germline V gene are SGHDN and FVKESK. CDR3 sequence: CASSQDQATNEQFF. The CDR3 coding sequence is TGTGCCAGCAGCCAAGATCAAGCGACCAATGAGCAGTTCTTC.

The gene calls are TRBV5-1 and TRBJ2-1; D may be TRBD1 (9 bases). The V and J ends lost 4 bases and 1 base respectively, with 24 bases between them. This CDR3 spans 19 amino acids. Per the germline V gene, CDR1 is SGHRS and CDR2 is YFSETQ. The DNA of the CDR3 is TGCGCCAGCAGCATACAGGGGGCTCAAGCGGGAGCATCCTACAATGAGCAGTTCTTC. Translated, it gives CASSIQGAQAGASYNEQFF.

CDR3: CASTGVWSNQPQHF. The CDR3 DNA follows: TGTGCCAGCACAGGGGTATGGAGCAATCAGCCCCAGCATTTT. The V gene is TRBV6-2 or TRBV6-3, the J gene TRBJ1-5, with D perhaps matching TRBD1 (6 bases). Germline V gives CDR1 MNHEY, CDR2 SVGEGT. Trimming cost V 7 bases and J 1 base, with 11 bases left between them. This CDR3 is 14 amino acids long.

This chain connects TRBV7-2 to TRBJ2-7; 12 bases fit TRBD2. V was clipped by 1 base and J by 4 bases; unmatched bases: 2. CDR1 SGHTA and CDR2 FQGNSA come from the germline V gene. The CDR3 contains 15 residues. For the CDR3, the DNA is TGTGCCAGCAGCTTAGTTACTAGCGGGAGGTACGAGCAGTACTTC. Its translation: CASSLVTSGRYEQYF.

V gene TRBV12-3 or TRBV12-4 combines with J gene TRBJ1-1; 7 bases line up with TRBD1. This CDR3 has 14 amino acids. V shed 6 bases and J 4 bases; nucleotides not matched to a gene: 8. CDR3 in DNA: TGTGCCAGCAGAACGACAGGGTACGGCACTGAAGCTTTCTTT. Translation: CASRTTGYGTEAFF.

This clonotype has a handful of counts. The genes are TRBV2 and TRBJ2-1; no clear D gene. Deletions cut 5 bases from V and 8 bases from J, with 10 bases between. Germline values: CDR1 SNHLY, CDR2 FYNNEI. CDR3 length equals 12 residues. CDR3 DNA sequence: TGTGCCAGCAGTAGTGATACCCATGAGCAGTTCTTC. Translated: CASSSDTHEQFF.

V usage is TRBV2 and J usage is TRBJ2-2; 8 positions agree with TRBD1. CDR1 SNHLY and CDR2 FYNNEI come from the germline V gene. J gave up 3 bases and V 6 bases, and 6 bases lay outside the gene matches. The CDR3 has 15 residues. DNA for the CDR3: TGTGCCAGCAGGGATAGGACAGGGTACACCGGGGAGCTGTTTTTT. Translating it yields CASRDRTGYTGELFF.

This clonotype was recorded at least ten times. This chain connects TRBV28 to TRBJ2-1, with 9 bases fitting TRBD1. Germline assignment: CDR1 MDHEN and CDR2 SYDVKM. The CDR3 extends over 15 amino acids. The V gene end was trimmed by 5 bases and the J gene end by 5 bases; junction bases not matched to a gene: 7. The CDR3 sequence is CASSLRGQGNNEQFF. The CDR3 DNA reads TGTGCCAGCAGTCTCAGGGGACAGGGAAACAATGAGCAGTTCTTC.

The chain employs TRBV15 and TRBJ1-2; 10 bases map to TRBD1. Per the germline V gene, CDR1 is LNHNV and CDR2 is YYDKDF (reference sequence). J lost 4 bases, V lost 5 bases, and 7 bases had no gene match. The CDR3 has 15 residues. For the CDR3, the DNA is TGTGCCACCAGCCGCAAGGGGACAGGGGTCTATGGCTACACCTTC. Translated, it gives CATSRKGTGVYGYTF.

This clonotype was observed a few times. J is TRBJ2-1 and V is TRBV11-2; 7 nucleotides match TRBD2. The CDR3 extends over 13 amino acids. Germline V CDR1 and CDR2: SGHAT, FQNNGV. The ends lost 8 bases at V and 9 bases at J; junction bases unmatched: 10. CDR3 DNA: TGTGCCAGCGGGCGGGAGTTTTTCGGTGAGCAGTTCTTC. Translation gives CASGREFFGEQFF.

The chain employs TRBV2 and TRBJ2-3, with D unresolved. The CDR3 consists of 14 residues. Germline CDR1 is SNHLY and CDR2 is FYNNEI. Trimming removed 5 bases from V and 6 bases from J, with 15 bases in between. The chain's CDR3 is CASSPRVGVDTQYF. CDR3 coding DNA: TGTGCCAGCAGTCCCCGGGTTGGGGTGGATACGCAGTATTTT.

This clonotype has more than one count but fewer than ten. The CDR3 loop reads CATSGQDTTDTQYF. The DNA for the CDR3 is TGTGCCACCAGTGGACAGGACACCACAGATACGCAGTATTTT. The V gene is TRBV24-1, the J gene TRBJ2-3; possibly TRBD1 for D (6 bases). This CDR3 is 14 amino acids long. V gave up 5 bases and J gave up 2 bases, with 10 bases separating them. CDR1 and CDR2 from the germline V gene are KGHDR and SFDVKD.

In this sample, this clonotype turned up a few times. The chain carries TRBV7-9 and TRBJ1-1; D possibly corresponds to TRBD1 (5 bases). This CDR3 region has 15 residues. Germline V lookup: CDR1 SEHNR, CDR2 FQNEAQ (reference sequence). Trimming shortened V by 3 bases and J by 3 bases, and 14 bases separated the two germline ends. DNA for the CDR3: TGTGCCAGCAGCTTTCGAGGGGCCATGGACACTGAAGCTTTCTTT. Its translation: CASSFRGAMDTEAFF.

This clonotype is a singleton in its sample. The chain carries TRBV5-1 and TRBJ2-5, with 13 positions matching TRBD2. V lost 4 bases, J lost 2 bases, and 8 bases stayed unmatched. This CDR3 comprises 17 residues. In germline, CDR1 is SGHRS, CDR2 YFSETQ. This CDR3 reads CASSPGLAGALQETQYF. The CDR3 DNA is TGCGCCAGCAGCCCAGGACTAGCGGGAGCTCTACAAGAGACCCAGTACTTC.

Only a few counts were recorded for this clonotype. The V and J genes are TRBV28 and TRBJ2-7, with D hard to call. The V gene lost 4 bases and the J gene lost 0 bases, with 13 bases spanning the gap. Germline CDR1 reads MDHEN; CDR2 reads SYDVKM. This CDR3 is built from 15 residues. CDR3 sequence reads: CASSSPSGSSYEQYV. The CDR3 coding sequence is TGTGCCAGCAGTTCCCCTTCGGGCAGCTCCTACGAGCAGTACGTC.

This clonotype was seen a handful of times. The chain couples TRBV12-3 or TRBV12-4 to TRBJ2-1, with D unresolved. The V gene lost 7 bases and the J gene lost 2 bases, with 18 bases spanning the gap. CDR3 length equals 16 residues. The CDR3 spells CASTLSLERPYNEQFF. CDR3 nucleotide sequence: TGTGCCAGCACCTTGTCCCTAGAAAGGCCCTACAATGAGCAGTTCTTC.

This clonotype was seen a handful of times. The chain uses TRBV28 and TRBJ2-1; 9 bases agree with TRBD1. The CDR3 has 14 amino acids. Trimming at V came to 9 bases and at J to 4 bases, leaving 7 bases not matched to a gene. Germline V gene sequence: CDR1 MDHEN, CDR2 SYDVKM. The CDR3 spells CASNRGPWYNEQFF. In DNA, the CDR3 is TGTGCCAGTAACAGGGGGCCGTGGTACAATGAGCAGTTCTTC.

V usage is TRBV12-3 or TRBV12-4 and J usage is TRBJ2-1; perhaps TRBD2 as D (5 bases). Deletions cut 3 bases from V and 4 bases from J, with 13 bases between. There are 15 residues in the CDR3. The CDR3 here is CASSFRGSVYNEQFF. The CDR3 coding sequence is TGTGCCAGCAGTTTTAGAGGTAGCGTTTACAATGAGCAGTTCTTC.

This sequence joins TRBV12-3 or TRBV12-4 and TRBJ1-5; 9 nucleotides agree with TRBD1. The CDR3 is 14 amino acids. V dropped 6 bases and J dropped 6; count of bases not matched to a gene: 6. The CDR3 is CASRRTGDGQPQHF. The CDR3 coding sequence is TGTGCCAGCAGACGGACAGGGGACGGTCAGCCCCAGCATTTT.

V and J are TRBV7-2 and TRBJ2-3; a weak D match, TRBD2 (7 bases). V was shortened by 1 base and J by 4 bases, with 18 bases between the two germline ends. The CDR3 has 17 amino acids. Germline V gene sequence: CDR1 SGHTA, CDR2 FQGNSA. The CDR3 DNA follows: TGTGCCAGCAGCTTAGTAGGGGGGGCGTTGGCGGCAGATACGCAGTATTTT. Translated, it gives CASSLVGGALAADTQYF.